The 18 T cell receptor beta chains presented below share a single source sample, sequenced in a study of T-cell reconstitution after alpha-beta-depleted transplantation in children. This sample's TCRbeta library carried unique molecular identifier barcodes. TCRdb redid the calling of the PCR reads with MiXCR, one entry per CDR3 protein. This table has approximately 510,000 distinct CDR3 sequences, about a sixth appearing once. Sequencing was performed on PBMCs from the stem cell graft donor, taken from the stem cell graft. The receptors derive from a human donor who donated a stem cell graft to a child with acute lymphoblastic leukemia.

The sample holds a few counts of this clonotype. The gene calls are TRBV2 and TRBJ1-5, with unresolved D. Germline values: CDR1 SNHLY, CDR2 FYNNEI. The CDR3 covers 14 residues. The V and J ends lost 6 bases and 0 bases respectively, with 9 bases between them. The CDR3 DNA reads TGTGCCAGCAGCAAGGTCCTTAGCAATCAGCCCCAGCATTTT. This encodes CASSKVLSNQPQHF.

V usage is TRBV2 and J usage is TRBJ1-4, with TRBD1 identical over 9 bases. Germline V gene data show CDR1 as SNHLY and CDR2 as FYNNEI. The CDR3 totals 15 residues. The junction had 8 bases not matched to a gene; V was cut back by 4 bases and J by 8 bases. The CDR3 loop is CASSVEGQGGEKLFF. CDR3 nucleotide sequence: TGTGCCAGCAGTGTTGAGGGACAGGGAGGGGAAAAACTGTTTTTT.

This clonotype was seen more than once but under ten times. In DNA, the CDR3 is TGCAGTGCAGGGGAGACCCAGTACTTC. Its translation: CSAGETQYF. V is TRBV20-1 and J is TRBJ2-5; D not certain. CDR1 and CDR2 (germline): DFQATT, SNEGSKA (reference sequence). This CDR3 is 9 amino acids long. The V and J ends lost 6 bases and 5 bases respectively, with 4 bases between them.

This clonotype occurred a few times. V gene TRBV20-1 combines with J gene TRBJ2-7; D may be TRBD2 (6 bases). Deletions cut 1 base from V and 1 base from J, with 8 bases between. CDR3 length equals 13 residues. CDR1 DFQATT and CDR2 SNEGSKA come from the germline V gene (reference sequence). CDR3 amino acids: CSARVGGSYEQYF. The CDR3 DNA sequence: TGCAGTGCTAGAGTCGGGGGATCCTACGAGCAGTACTTC.

This clonotype has only a few counts. DNA of the CDR3: TGCGCCAGCAGCTTGGAACCAAGACCGGGGGATACGCAGTATTTT. Its translation: CASSLEPRPGDTQYF. The chain employs TRBV5-1 and TRBJ2-3; D may be TRBD2 (5 bases). The V and J ends lost 0 bases and 6 bases respectively, with 14 bases between them. Germline CDR1 and CDR2: SGHRS and YFSETQ. CDR3 length: 15 amino acids. Variable domain in full (rest from reference TRBV5-1 and TRBJ2-3): KAGVTQTPRYLIKTRGQQVTLSCSPISGHRSVSWYQQTPGQGLQFLFEYFSETQRNKGNFPGRFSGRQFSNSRSEMNVSTLELGDSALYLCASSLEPRPGDTQYFGPGTRLTVL.

This chain uses TRBV6-2 or TRBV6-3 with TRBJ2-3; D not certain. Trimming shortened V by 0 bases and J by 6 bases, and 4 bases separated the two germline ends. This CDR3 has 12 residues. From germline, CDR1 is MNHEY and CDR2 SVGEGT. CDR3 in amino acids: CASSYSDDTQYF. CDR3 DNA: TGTGCCAGCAGTTACTCAGATGATACGCAGTATTTT.

This clonotype has ten or more counts. The J gene is TRBJ1-1, the V gene TRBV20-1; no clear D. Trimming cost V 1 base and J 8 bases, with 8 bases left between them. This CDR3 is built from 11 residues. Germline values: CDR1 DFQATT, CDR2 SNEGSKA (reference sequence). In nucleotides, the CDR3 is TGCAGTGCTAGAGCGGACGTGGAAGCTTTCTTT. As protein: CSARADVEAFF.

CDR3 protein: CASTAGAVYEQYF. The CDR3 coding sequence is TGTGCCAGCACCGCAGGGGCGGTCTACGAGCAGTACTTC. The chain carries TRBV7-9 and TRBJ2-7; perhaps TRBD1 as D (6 bases). V lost 7 bases and J lost 3, with 13 bases in between. Germline V CDR1 and CDR2: SEHNR, FQNEAQ (reference sequence). The CDR3 covers 13 residues.

This clonotype was recorded at least ten times. This chain links TRBV7-8 with TRBJ2-3; 8 positions match TRBD1. J was trimmed by 3 bases and V by 4 bases; bases with no gene match: 6. The CDR3 has 15 residues. Per germline, CDR1 SGHVS and CDR2 FQNEAQ. CDR3 sequence reads: CASSSGQGGTDTQYF. DNA of the CDR3: TGTGCCAGCAGCTCTGGACAGGGTGGGACAGATACGCAGTATTTT.

There are a few counts of this clonotype. Here the CDR3 reads CASSSPVSREGETQYF. The CDR3 DNA sequence: TGTGCCAGCAGCTCTCCCGTTTCGAGGGAGGGAGAGACCCAGTACTTC. The J gene is TRBJ2-5, the V gene TRBV7-9, with 7 bases matching TRBD2. J was trimmed by 4 bases and V by 4 bases; bases with no gene match: 12. From germline, CDR1 is SEHNR and CDR2 FQNEAQ (reference sequence). CDR3 size: 16 residues.

The chain employs TRBV12-3 or TRBV12-4 and TRBJ2-7, with 7 positions matching TRBD2. This CDR3 comprises 13 residues. After removal of 5 bases from V and 6 bases from J, the junction contained 7 bases not matched to a gene. The CDR3 loop is CASSGGGAGEQYF. DNA for the CDR3: TGTGCCAGCAGTGGGGGAGGGGCTGGCGAGCAGTACTTC.

This clonotype was recorded at least ten times. Here the CDR3 DNA reads TGTGCCAGCAGCCCCCACGGACAGGGTAGTTTTGCCGGGGAGCTGTTTTTT. Encoded protein: CASSPHGQGSFAGELFF. This chain links TRBV11-1 with TRBJ2-2; the match to TRBD1 covers 8 bases. The CDR3 covers 17 residues. Germline CDR1 is SGHAT and CDR2 is FQDESV (reference sequence). The V and J ends lost 5 bases and 6 bases, in that order; junction bases with no gene match: 14.

The chain employs TRBV3-1 and TRBJ1-4, with D unresolved. The V gene's germline CDR1 is LGHDT and CDR2 YNNKEL (reference sequence). V lost 0 bases to trimming and J lost 8 bases, with 19 bases between them. The CDR3 has 17 residues. This CDR3 reads CASSQESFGGRAEKLFF. Here the CDR3 DNA reads TGTGCCAGCAGCCAAGAATCATTCGGAGGACGCGCGGAAAAACTGTTTTTT.

This chain connects TRBV28 to TRBJ1-5; D is possibly TRBD1 (5 bases). Germline V CDR1 and CDR2: MDHEN, SYDVKM. The CDR3 has 14 amino acids. Trimming took off 4 bases at V and 7 bases at J, with 14 bases between the two ends. CDR3: CASSWDQTRQPQHF. The CDR3 coding sequence is TGTGCCAGCAGTTGGGACCAAACGAGGCAGCCCCAGCATTTT.

The genes are TRBV12-3 or TRBV12-4 and TRBJ2-7, with 7 bases that match TRBD2. The CDR3 extends over 15 amino acids. Unmatched junction bases numbered 12, after V lost 6 bases and J lost 4 bases. CDR3 bases: TGTGCCAGCAGCCTGCGCGCGGGAGAGAGTTACGAGCAGTACTTC. It encodes CASSLRAGESYEQYF.

This clonotype turned up a few times. The chain carries TRBV9 and TRBJ2-5; D unclear. There are 16 residues in the CDR3. V dropped 0 bases and J dropped 1 base, with 13 bases sitting between them. Looked up from germline, CDR1 is SGDLS and CDR2 is YYNGEE. The CDR3 loop is CASSVEDGWPQETQYF. In nucleotides, the CDR3 is TGTGCCAGCAGCGTAGAGGACGGGTGGCCCCAAGAGACCCAGTACTTC. The full variable domain, with the rest looked up from reference TRBV9 and TRBJ2-5, is DSGVTQTPKHLITATGQRVTLRCSPRSGDLSVYWYQQSLDQGLQFLIQYYNGEERAKGNILERFSAQQFPDLHSELNLSSLELGDSALYFCASSVEDGWPQETQYFGPGTRLLVL.

This clonotype showed up just a few times. V usage is TRBV7-9 and J usage is TRBJ2-1, with 8 bases identical to TRBD2. The CDR3 is 14 amino acids. The ends lost 5 bases at V and 9 bases at J; junction bases unmatched: 9. CDR1 and CDR2 from the germline V gene are SEHNR and FQNEAQ (reference sequence). As DNA, the CDR3 is TGTGCCAGCAGCCTCGGGCCCCGGGAGGGTGAGCAGTTCTTC. It is translated as CASSLGPREGEQFF.

A few counts support this clonotype. The chain has TRBV3-1 and TRBJ2-1; D uncertain. Trimming took off 3 bases at V and 0 bases at J, with 9 bases between the two ends. The CDR3 has 15 amino acids. Looked up from germline, CDR1 is LGHDT and CDR2 is YNNKEL (reference sequence). The CDR3 nucleotides are TGTGCCAGCAGCCAGACTCCCAGCTCCTACAATGAGCAGTTCTTC. Its protein is CASSQTPSSYNEQFF.